These T cell receptor beta chains were read from a single sample in a study of blood T cell repertoires in COVID-19. The protocol was immunoSEQ multiplex PCR, while the TCRdb copy is restricted to in-frame clones and leaves out a portion. The sample consists of about 300,000 clones, 70% to 90% of them appearing once. The specimen was PBMCs or T cells enriched from blood (not recorded which). These receptors came from a young man who had recovered from COVID-19. The CDR3 runs from the conserved cysteine through the conserved F or W. The D gene is left open where the match is weak. Not all rows give a size; the values are once, few, many and, for expanded clones, a class.

clone_size d_call j_call v_call cdr3_nt cdr3_aa
- TRBD1 TRBJ1-2 TRBV29-1 TGCAGCGTTACCGACAGGGTGAGAGGCTACACCTTC CSVTDRVRGYTF
- TRBD1 TRBJ2-3 TRBV12-3/TRBV12-4 TGTGCCAGCAGTCCCCAGGGGGCAGCTACGCAGTATTTT CASSPQGAATQYF
- - TRBJ2-1 TRBV5-8 TGTGCCAGCAGCTTGGAGCCCTACAATGAGCAGTTCTTC CASSLEPYNEQFF
- - TRBJ1-6 TRBV11-3 TGTGCCAGCAGCTTAGTCCCGGGACAAATCCCCGGATACTTT CASSLVPGQIPGYF
- - TRBJ1-3 TRBV29-1 TGCAGCGTTGAAGACTCAGGACATAGCTCTGGAAACACCATATATTTT CSVEDSGHSSGNTIYF
- - TRBJ1-2 TRBV7-9 TGTCGAGCGGGAAGCAGTGGCTACACCTTC CRAGSSGYTF
- TRBD2 TRBJ2-3 TRBV7-9 TGTGCCAGCAGCCCAGGGCTCGGGGGGGAAGATACGCAGTATTTT CASSPGLGGEDTQYF
- TRBD1 TRBJ2-2 TRBV5-1 TGCGCCAGCAGCTTGGACAGGGGTGGCGGGGAGCTGTTTTTT CASSLDRGGGELFF
- - TRBJ1-1 TRBV3-1/TRBV3-2 TGTGCCAGCAGCTCTGGACAGATACAGAACACTGAAGCTTTCTTT CASSSGQIQNTEAFF
- - TRBJ2-3 TRBV6-4 TGTGCCAGCAGTGGTTCATTTGAGGGGGCAGATACGCAGTATTTT CASSGSFEGADTQYF
- - TRBJ1-1 TRBV28 TGTGCCAGCAGGACAGGTGTGAGGAACACTGAAGCTTTCTTT CASRTGVRNTEAFF
- TRBD1 TRBJ1-2 TRBV3-1/TRBV3-2 TGTGCCAGCAGCCAAGATGTGACAGGGGGCTATGGCTACACCTTC CASSQDVTGGYGYTF
- - TRBJ1-4 TRBV4-3 TGCGCCAGCAGCCAGCGGACATTTGGGGAAAAACTGTTTTTT CASSQRTFGEKLFF
- TRBD1 TRBJ1-5 TRBV30 TGTGCCTGGAGTGCCGAGACAGGGAGTGGGTCGGCTCAGCCCCAGCATTTT CAWSAETGSGSAQPQHF
- - TRBJ2-5 TRBV5-5 TGTGCCAGCAGCCTGGGCTACCTACAAGAGACCCAGTACTTC CASSLGYLQETQYF
- - TRBJ2-1 TRBV7-8 TGTGCCAGCAGCTTAATTAGGGGCTCTAACTACAATGAGCAGTTCTTC CASSLIRGSNYNEQFF
- - TRBJ1-1 TRBV5-1 TGCGCCAGCAGCTGGGAGGACGGGAACACTGAAGCTTTCTTT CASSWEDGNTEAFF
once TRBD2 TRBJ2-1 TRBV3-1/TRBV3-2 TGTGCCAGCAGCCGAGAGAGACTTAGCGGGGTTAATGAGCAGTTCTTC CASSRERLSGVNEQFF
once TRBD1 TRBJ1-2 TRBV7-9 TGTGCCAGCAGCTTCTCCGTTCTTGACAGGGGTACTGGCTACACCTTC CASSFSVLDRGTGYTF
- - TRBJ1-1 TRBV5-1 TGCGCCAGCAGCTTGGACGGACAGAACACTGAAGCTTTCTTT CASSLDGQNTEAFF
- - TRBJ1-3 TRBV19 TGTGCCACCCACAGGGCCCACTCTGGAAACACCATATATTTT CATHRAHSGNTIYF
- - TRBJ2-7 TRBV2 TGTGCCAGCGAGGTTCGGTACGACAGCGCAGTCTACGAGCAGTACTTC CASEVRYDSAVYEQYF
- TRBD2 TRBJ2-1 TRBV2 TGTGCCAGCAGTGAGACTAGCGGGAGAGATGAGCAGTTCTTC CASSETSGRDEQFF
- TRBD1 TRBJ2-3 TRBV4-1 TGCGCCAGCAGCCAAGATGTGGTTGAGGGGGCACTCTACACAGATACGCAGTATTTT CASSQDVVEGALYTDTQYF
- - TRBJ1-1 TRBV7-3 TGTGCCAGCAGCTTAAATCCTGTGGGAGGGAACACTGAAGCTTTCTTT CASSLNPVGGNTEAFF
- TRBD1 TRBJ1-2 TRBV5-6 TGTGCCAGCAGCTCGGGTGGGACAGCCATCAACTATGGCTACACCTTC CASSSGGTAINYGYTF
- - TRBJ1-3 TRBV12-3/TRBV12-4 TGTGCCAGCAGTCCCACCCGGAACACCATATATTTT CASSPTRNTIYF
- - TRBJ1-1 TRBV27 TGTGCCAGCAGTTTATCTCGGGGGGGGAACACTGAAGCTTTCTTT CASSLSRGGNTEAFF
- TRBD1 TRBJ1-2 TRBV18 TGTGCCAGCTCACCAGGTGTCAGGGGGGATGGCTACACCTTC CASSPGVRGDGYTF
few - TRBJ2-1 TRBV4-3 TGCGCCAGCAGCTCAGAAATACACCGCGAGCAGTTCTTC CASSSEIHREQFF
- - TRBJ1-2 TRBV5-4 TGTGCCAGCAGCTTGGGGGGCCGGCCTGACTATGGCTACACCTTC CASSLGGRPDYGYTF
- - TRBJ2-3 TRBV24-1 TGTGCCACCAGTGATCCGCGGGGTCTCGGGGATACGCAGTATTTT CATSDPRGLGDTQYF
- - TRBJ1-2 TRBV11-1 TGTGCCAGCAGCCTTAGGGGTGCAGGAAACAACTATGGCTACACCTTC CASSLRGAGNNYGYTF
- TRBD1 TRBJ1-4 TRBV6-1 TGTGCCAGCAGTGACAGGGGGCTGAAGGAACTGTTTTTT CASSDRGLKELFF
- - TRBJ2-1 TRBV27 TGTGCCAGCAGCCTAGGGACAAGCTCCTACAATGAGCAGTTCTTC CASSLGTSSYNEQFF
- TRBD1 TRBJ1-1 TRBV29-1 TGCAGCGTTGCAAGAGAAGGACAGGTCCGGACTGAAGCTTTCTTT CSVAREGQVRTEAFF
- - TRBJ2-5 TRBV7-7 TGTGCTAGCAGCTTGGGGAGGTTAGGTGAGACCCAGTACTTC CASSLGRLGETQYF
- - TRBJ2-1 TRBV5-4 TGTGCCAGCAGCTTTTTTGGAGGGACCTACAATGAGCAGTTCTTC CASSFFGGTYNEQFF
- TRBD2 TRBJ2-3 TRBV9 TGTGCCAGCAGCGTATCCGGGGGGGCGGGGCGCACAGATACGCAGTATTTT CASSVSGGAGRTDTQYF